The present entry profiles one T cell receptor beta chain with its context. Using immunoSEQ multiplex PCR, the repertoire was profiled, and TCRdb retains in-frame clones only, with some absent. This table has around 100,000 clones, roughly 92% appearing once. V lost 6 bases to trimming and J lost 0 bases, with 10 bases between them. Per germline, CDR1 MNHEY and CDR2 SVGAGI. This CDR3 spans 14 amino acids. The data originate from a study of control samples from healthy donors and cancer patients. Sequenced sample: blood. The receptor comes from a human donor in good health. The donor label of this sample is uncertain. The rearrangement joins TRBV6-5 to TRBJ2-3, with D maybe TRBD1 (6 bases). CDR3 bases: TGTGCCAGCAGCCCGGGACACAGCACAGATACGCAGTATTTT. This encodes CASSPGHSTDTQYF.